Presented here are 18 T cell receptor beta chains from one specimen sequenced in a study of patients and donors after allogeneic stem cell transplantation. A single record per CDR3 protein comes from TCRdb applying MiXCR to the RT-PCR reads. The profile shows about a million distinct CDR3 sequences, approximately 19% of them singletons. The material sequenced was blood, either unsorted or a sorted T cell fraction (not recorded which). The receptors were gathered from a human donor who was either an allogeneic HSCT recipient or a stem cell or donor lymphocyte infusion donor (not recorded which). It is not recorded whose cells these are; they may come from a transplant donor.

A few counts support this clonotype. This rearrangement joins TRBV5-1 to TRBJ2-1; D call uncertain. Trimming took 5 bases from V and 0 from J, leaving 12 bases between them. The CDR3 extends over 15 amino acids. Germline lookup yields CDR1 SGHRS and CDR2 YFSETQ. This CDR3 reads CASRIDVPSYNEQFF. DNA of the CDR3: TGCGCCAGCAGGATTGACGTCCCCTCCTACAATGAGCAGTTCTTC.

V and J are TRBV7-9 and TRBJ2-1, with D possibly TRBD2 on 5 matching bases. Germline V gene sequence: CDR1 SEHNR, CDR2 FQNEAQ (reference sequence). This CDR3 has 14 residues. The V gene lost 1 base and the J gene lost 7 bases, with 11 bases spanning the gap. CDR3: CASSLVEGFNEQFF. CDR3 DNA sequence: TGTGCCAGCAGCTTAGTCGAGGGCTTTAATGAGCAGTTCTTC.

V gene TRBV15 combines with J gene TRBJ2-5, with TRBD2 matching 12 bases. Germline-derived CDR1 and CDR2 are LNHNV and YYDKDF (reference sequence). V was clipped by 2 bases and J by 5 bases; unmatched bases: 3. The CDR3 runs 15 residues. CDR3: CATSRTGTSGETQYF. CDR3 coding DNA: TGTGCCACCAGCAGAACCGGGACTAGCGGGGAGACCCAGTACTTC.

The genes are TRBV6-5 and TRBJ1-2; D might be TRBD1 (5 bases). The ends were cut back, 2 bases at V and 6 bases at J, with 16 bases in the middle. The CDR3 totals 15 residues. Per the germline V gene, CDR1 is MNHEY and CDR2 is SVGAGI. The CDR3 region is CASSYGGGLIDGYTF. The CDR3, as DNA: TGTGCCAGCAGTTACGGGGGGGGGTTAATTGATGGCTACACCTTC.

The rearrangement uses TRBV12-3 or TRBV12-4 and TRBJ2-5; tentatively, D is TRBD2 (6 bases). V was clipped by 5 bases and J by 1 base, with 14 bases between them. The CDR3 sequence is 15 residues long. The CDR3 is CASSGVGGTQETQYF. The DNA for the CDR3 is TGTGCCAGCAGTGGGGTGGGGGGTACCCAAGAGACCCAGTACTTC.

The V and J genes are TRBV12-1 and TRBJ1-4. TRBV12-1 is recorded as a pseudogene. The CDR3 sequence is 16 residues long. The CDR3 sequence: CASSSTGRERNEKLFF. For the CDR3, the DNA is TGTGCCAGCAGCTCTACAGGGAGGGAGCGTAATGAAAAACTGTTTTTT.

The V gene is TRBV25-1, the J gene TRBJ2-3, with no clear D. The CDR3 totals 15 residues. The germline gives CDR1 MGHDK, CDR2 SYGVNS. The V and J ends lost 8 bases and 0 bases respectively, with 15 bases between them. CDR3 in amino acids: CASSEPGFSTDTQYF. CDR3 coding DNA: TGTGCCAGCTCCGAACCGGGTTTTAGCACAGATACGCAGTATTTT.

The rearrangement links TRBV7-2 to TRBJ1-5; D is perhaps TRBD1 (6 bases). This CDR3 is 15 amino acids long. CDR1 and CDR2 (germline): SGHTA, FQGNSA. Trimming shortened V by 1 base and J by 5 bases, and 12 bases separated the two germline ends. The CDR3 DNA follows: TGTGCCAGCAGCTTAGTTTGGGGGGGCGATCAGCCCCAGCATTTT. Translating gives CASSLVWGGDQPQHF.

The chain is built from TRBV7-2 and TRBJ1-5; 9 nucleotides agree with TRBD1. V was pared by 5 bases and J by 5 bases, with 7 bases of the junction left unmatched. Germline V gives CDR1 SGHTA, CDR2 FQGNSA. The CDR3 length is 15 residues. The CDR3 DNA is TGTGCCAGCAGCCTTCCTGACAGGGGGGATCAGCCCCAGCATTTT. This codes for CASSLPDRGDQPQHF.

The CDR3 nucleotides are TGTGCCAGTAGTATTGGTCCAGGAAGAGCCAATCAGCCCCAGCATTTT. Translated, it gives CASSIGPGRANQPQHF. The chain recombines TRBV19 with TRBJ1-5; no clear D gene. Trimming cost V 3 bases and J 3 bases, with 15 bases left between them. The CDR3 runs 16 residues. CDR1 is LNHDA and CDR2 is SQIVND in the germline V gene (reference sequence). The full variable domain, in which reference TRBV19 and TRBJ1-5 provide the parts outside the CDR3, is DGGITQSPKYLFRKEGQNVTLSCEQNLNHDAMYWYRQDPGQGLRLIYYSQIVNDFQKGDIAEGYSVSREKKESFPLTVTSAQKNPTAFYLCASSIGPGRANQPQHFGDGTRLSIL.

The chain has TRBV24-1 and TRBJ1-1, with TRBD1 as a possible D gene (6 bases). The V gene's germline CDR1 is KGHDR and CDR2 SFDVKD. Deletions cut 7 bases from V and 4 bases from J, with 6 bases between. The CDR3 contains 11 residues. The CDR3 sequence is CATRDSTEAFF. The CDR3 nucleotides are TGTGCCACCAGGGACAGCACTGAAGCTTTCTTT.

V usage is TRBV7-9 and J usage is TRBJ1-1; TRBD1 aligns across 8 bases. Unmatched junction bases numbered 8, after V lost 5 bases and J lost 6 bases. The germline CDR1 and CDR2 sequences are SEHNR and FQNEAQ (reference sequence). The CDR3 length is 14 residues. The DNA of the CDR3 is TGTGCCAGCAGCCCCCGACAGGGGTTGGCTGAAGCTTTCTTT. It translates to CASSPRQGLAEAFF.

This clonotype was seen more than once but under ten times. The chain links TRBV6-1 to TRBJ2-7; tentatively, D is TRBD1 (5 bases). In germline, CDR1 is MNHNS, CDR2 SASEGT. V lost 5 bases to trimming and J lost 2 bases, with 16 bases between them. This CDR3 is 15 amino acids long. CDR3 sequence: CASSPQGVKAYEQYF. In nucleotides, the CDR3 is TGTGCCAGCAGTCCCCAAGGGGTTAAGGCCTACGAGCAGTACTTC.

The rearrangement uses TRBV6-2 or TRBV6-3 and TRBJ1-3; D is ambiguous. Trimming removed 8 bases at V and 3 bases at J, with 14 bases between. Germline lookup yields CDR1 MNHEY and CDR2 SVGEGT. This CDR3 has 14 residues. The CDR3 here is CASRYMGVGNTIYF. CDR3 bases: TGTGCCAGCCGCTACATGGGCGTTGGAAACACCATATATTTT.

For this clonotype: Compared with germline, one end of the junction differs, possibly owing to a read error. The chain combines TRBV20-1 with TRBJ2-1; a weak D match, TRBD2 (5 bases). CDR1 is DFQATT, CDR2 SNEGSKA, per germline (reference sequence). The CDR3 loop spans 15 amino acids. Here the CDR3 DNA reads TGCAGTGCTTTCCCCCGAGGACTCCTGGGCAATGAGCAGCTCTTC. Protein product: CSAFPRGLLGNEQLF.

This chain joins TRBV20-1 and TRBJ1-6; TRBD1 aligns across 9 bases. Germline CDR1 DFQATT, CDR2 SNEGSKA (reference sequence). The CDR3 sequence is 15 residues long. In nucleotides, the CDR3 is TGCGGTACAGGGGGCGATTGGTACTATAATTCACCCCTCCACTTT. Amino acids: CGTGGDWYYNSPLHF.

The gene calls are TRBV5-5 and TRBJ1-5; possibly TRBD1 for D (5 bases). V was shortened by 7 bases and J by 5 bases, with 16 bases between the two germline ends. CDR1 is SGHKS and CDR2 is YYEKEE in the germline V gene (reference sequence). The length of the CDR3 is 14 residues. CDR3 in DNA: TGTGCCAGCTCAGACAGCGACTCCTATCAGCCCCAGCATTTT. Translating gives CASSDSDSYQPQHF.

There are a few counts of this clonotype. V and J are TRBV2 and TRBJ2-7, with D unresolved. CDR1 is SNHLY and CDR2 is FYNNEI in the germline V gene. Trimming took 2 bases from V and 2 from J, leaving 16 bases between them. This CDR3 is built from 16 residues. In nucleotides, the CDR3 is TGTGCCAGCAGTGAACTGGGCAAGGAACTTACCTACGAGCAGTACTTC. Residues: CASSELGKELTYEQYF. The full variable domain, rest sourced from reference TRBV2 and TRBJ2-7, is EPEVTQTPSHQVTQMGQEVILRCVPISNHLYFYWYRQILGQKVEFLVSFYNNEISEKSEIFDDQFSVERPDGSNFTLKIRSTKLEDSAMYFCASSELGKELTYEQYFGPGTRLTVT.